These T cell receptor beta chains were read from a single sample in a study of human T cells and chemical hapten exposure. TCRdb analysed the 5' RACE reads with MiXCR anew, one entry per CDR3 protein. The table has roughly 120,000 distinct CDR3 sequences, 15% to 20% seen once. The receptor source for this set is a human donor in good health. CDR3s include the opening cysteine and the closing phenylalanine or tryptophan. The D gene is left open where the match is weak. Some rows have no size entry. The others give once, few or many, or a class for an expanded clone.

j_call	clone_size	d_call	v_call	cdr3_aa	cdr3_nt
TRBJ2-3	few	TRBD1	TRBV28	CASSSDRGPSTDTQYF	TGTGCCAGCAGTTCGGACAGGGGACCTAGCACAGATACGCAGTATTTT
TRBJ1-5	-	-	TRBV5-1	CASSLDGGGNQPQHF	TGCGCCAGCAGCCTGGACGGAGGGGGGAATCAGCCCCAGCATTTT
TRBJ1-5	few	-	TRBV5-1	CASSLGGRDQPQHF	TGCGCCAGCAGCTTGGGGGGTAGGGATCAGCCCCAGCATTTT
TRBJ1-2	few	-	TRBV12-3/TRBV12-4	CASSRGISGYTF	TGTGCCAGCAGTCGGGGGATTTCTGGCTACACCTTC
TRBJ1-5	-	-	TRBV20-1	CSAPAGNVNQPQHF	TGCAGTGCTCCAGCTGGTAACGTAAATCAGCCCCAGCATTTT
TRBJ2-1	-	-	TRBV9	CASSVDPPGADYNEQFF	TGTGCCAGCAGCGTAGATCCCCCGGGGGCTGACTACAATGAGCAGTTCTTC
TRBJ1-4	few	-	TRBV25-1	CASGGASVANEKLFF	TGTGCCAGCGGAGGGGCCTCTGTGGCTAATGAAAAACTGTTTTTT
TRBJ1-1	once	-	TRBV6-6	CASSDTGGVTTEAFF	TGTGCCAGCAGCGATACAGGCGGGGTTACCACTGAAGCTTTCTTT
TRBJ1-1	-	-	TRBV6-5	CASQRGGTEAFF	TGTGCCAGCCAGAGGGGGGGCACTGAAGCTTTCTTT
TRBJ1-1	few	TRBD1	TRBV28	CASRDRGGTEAFF	TGTGCCAGCAGGGACAGGGGTGGTACTGAAGCTTTCTTT
TRBJ2-7	-	-	TRBV5-6	CASSPGVLPYEQYF	TGTGCCAGCAGCCCCGGCGTACTTCCCTACGAGCAGTACTTC
TRBJ2-7	few	-	TRBV28	CASSPRLLDYEQYF	TGTGCCAGCAGCCCCAGATTGCTTGACTACGAGCAGTACTTC
TRBJ2-3	-	-	TRBV28	CASSLSVASTADTQYF	TGTGCCAGCAGTTTAAGTGTGGCTAGCACCGCAGATACGCAGTATTTT
TRBJ2-3	-	TRBD2	TRBV29-1	CSVEGSQGLAGTFTDTQYF	TGCAGCGTTGAGGGGAGCCAGGGACTAGCGGGGACCTTCACAGATACGCAGTATTTT
TRBJ1-5	-	-	TRBV7-7	CASSLGFGQPQHF	TGTGCTAGCAGCTTAGGGTTCGGTCAGCCCCAGCATTTT
TRBJ1-1	few	-	TRBV10-3	CAISESGNGRAEAFF	TGTGCCATCAGTGAGTCTGGGAACGGGAGGGCTGAAGCTTTCTTT
TRBJ2-7	few	TRBD2	TRBV19	CASSTRAGGSYEQYF	TGTGCCAGTAGTACCCGAGCGGGAGGCTCCTACGAGCAGTACTTC
TRBJ2-3	-	-	TRBV20-1	CSARRAGITDTQYF	TGCAGTGCTAGGCGAGCCGGAATCACAGATACGCAGTATTTT
TRBJ2-1	-	TRBD2	TRBV6-5	CASSLAGVWYNEQFF	TGTGCCAGCAGCTTAGCGGGAGTATGGTACAATGAGCAGTTCTTC
TRBJ2-7	once	-	TRBV6-5	CASSFGEAYEQYF	TGTGCCAGCAGTTTCGGGGAAGCCTACGAGCAGTACTTC
TRBJ2-1	-	-	TRBV7-9	CASSPHPRTNYNEQFF	TGTGCCAGCAGTCCCCACCCCCGGACAAACTACAATGAGCAGTTCTTC
TRBJ1-1	-	-	TRBV7-9	CASSLDSPEAFF	TGTGCCAGCAGCTTAGATTCGCCTGAAGCTTTCTTT
TRBJ2-7	-	-	TRBV28	CASSSLDSYEQYF	TGTGCCAGCAGTTCCCTGGACTCCTACGAGCAGTACTTC
TRBJ2-1	few	-	TRBV19	CASSNHGGSYNEQFF	TGTGCCAGTAGTAACCACGGGGGCTCCTACAATGAGCAGTTCTTC
TRBJ1-2	-	-	TRBV5-1	CASSLATFPLAF	TGCGCCAGCAGCTTGGCCACTTTCCCCCTCGCCTTC
TRBJ2-7	-	TRBD2	TRBV12-3/TRBV12-4	CASSFSASGMSEQYF	TGTGCCAGCAGTTTCTCGGCTAGCGGTATGAGCGAGCAGTACTTC
TRBJ2-2	-	TRBD2	TRBV18	CASSPTQSGRPNTGELFF	TGTGCCAGCTCACCCACCCAAAGCGGGAGGCCCAACACCGGGGAGCTGTTTTTT
TRBJ2-5	few	-	TRBV7-8	CASSYLIEQETQYF	TGTGCCAGCAGCTACTTGATAGAGCAAGAGACCCAGTACTTC
TRBJ2-5	-	TRBD1	TRBV6-5	CASTRDRQETQYF	TGTGCCAGCACCCGGGACAGACAAGAGACCCAGTACTTC
TRBJ2-3	-	TRBD2	TRBV20-1	CSARVRQTSGHPSTDTQYF	TGCAGTGCTAGAGTTCGGCAGACTAGCGGACATCCTAGCACAGATACGCAGTATTTT